Shown below are 30 T cell receptor beta chains from a single sample sequenced in a study of blood T cells in healthy people across ages. Using a J-beta primer mix together with a sample-barcoded 5' primer, a second PCR was run for roughly 7 to 12 cycles. TCRdb re-called the 5' RACE reads with MiXCR, one entry per CDR3 protein. Among roughly 1.4 million distinct CDR3 sequences listed, approximately 59% were seen once. Sequenced material: blood. The receptors shown here come from a man between 18 and 29 years old in good health.

The chain is built from TRBV20-1 and TRBJ1-1; D might be TRBD1 (5 bases). CDR3 length equals 10 residues. V was trimmed by 6 bases and J by 8 bases, leaving 10 bases between them. The V gene's germline CDR1 is DFQATT and CDR2 SNEGSKA (reference sequence). CDR3 nucleotide sequence: TGCAGTGCCCCCAGGGTCGAAGCTTTCTTT. It encodes CSAPRVEAFF.

This chain connects TRBV29-1 to TRBJ2-5; 7 positions agree with TRBD2. The CDR3 length is 17 residues. Germline trimming cut 6 bases from V and 0 bases from J; bases unmatched to any gene: 16. Germline V gene data show CDR1 as SQVTM and CDR2 as ANQGSEA. The CDR3 loop reads CSVGTILGGIHQETQYF. The DNA of the CDR3 is TGCAGCGTGGGGACCATTTTGGGGGGGATACACCAAGAGACCCAGTACTTC.

The sample holds a few counts of this clonotype. The chain links TRBV20-1 to TRBJ1-6, with D unresolved. The CDR3 has 15 residues. Per the germline V gene, CDR1 is DFQATT and CDR2 is SNEGSKA (reference sequence). Between the trimmed V and J ends, which lost 8 bases and 0 bases, there was a span of 14 bases. This CDR3 reads CSPRGASSYNSPLHF. In DNA form, the CDR3 reads TGCAGTCCCCGCGGCGCCAGCTCCTATAATTCACCCCTCCACTTT.

There are many counts of this clonotype. V gene TRBV6-4 combines with J gene TRBJ2-6; D call uncertain. Trimming removed 6 bases from V and 1 base from J, with 7 bases in between. Germline lookup yields CDR1 MRHNA and CDR2 SNTAGT. The CDR3 is 14 amino acids. The CDR3: CASSDGSGANVLTF. The CDR3 coding sequence is TGTGCCAGCAGCGACGGGTCTGGGGCCAACGTCCTGACTTTC.

The chain couples TRBV7-6 to TRBJ2-3; a weak D match, TRBD2 (6 bases). Deletions cut 6 bases from V and 7 bases from J, with 17 bases between. Per the germline V gene, CDR1 is SGHVS and CDR2 is FNYEAQ. CDR3 length equals 14 residues. The DNA of the CDR3 is TGTGCCAGCAGTTTCCCCGGGACTCCTTATACGCAGTATTTT. It is translated as CASSFPGTPYTQYF.

The V and J genes are TRBV7-2 and TRBJ2-5; D not resolved. Germline V gene data show CDR1 as SGHTA and CDR2 as FQGNSA. Trimming removed 3 bases from V and 4 bases from J, with 6 bases in between. The CDR3 extends over 12 amino acids. CDR3 residues: CASSFQAETQYF. CDR3 sequence (DNA): TGTGCCAGCAGCTTTCAGGCAGAGACCCAGTACTTC.

The chain recombines TRBV20-1 with TRBJ2-2; D unresolved. Germline V gene sequence: CDR1 DFQATT, CDR2 SNEGSKA (reference sequence). The CDR3 contains 13 residues. Deletions cut 0 bases from V and 5 bases from J, with 7 bases between. The CDR3 sequence is CSARDLGTGELFF. DNA for the CDR3: TGCAGTGCTAGAGATCTCGGAACCGGGGAGCTGTTTTTT.

This chain uses TRBV14 with TRBJ2-1, with a possible D match to TRBD1 (5 bases). Germline V gene sequence: CDR1 SGHDN, CDR2 FVKESK. The CDR3 is 14 residues long. V was pared by 1 base and J by 5 bases, with 9 bases between. The CDR3 protein is CASSQGDSDNEQFF. CDR3 coding DNA: TGTGCCAGCAGCCAAGGTGACAGTGACAATGAGCAGTTCTTC.

This clonotype was recorded a few times. The genes are TRBV5-1 and TRBJ2-7; D assignment may be TRBD1 or TRBD2 (5 bases each). Trimming cost V 2 bases and J 5 bases, with 14 bases left between them. Germline values: CDR1 SGHRS, CDR2 YFSETQ. The CDR3 is 14 amino acids. CDR3 nucleotide sequence: TGCGCCAGCAGCTTCACGAGGGGCGGCGACGAGCAGTACTTC. Translated: CASSFTRGGDEQYF.

This clonotype appeared a few times. The rearrangement joins TRBV4-2 to TRBJ2-3; 8 bases are shared with TRBD2. Unmatched junction bases numbered 4, after V lost 1 base and J lost 4 bases. Germline-derived CDR1 and CDR2 are LGHNA and YNFKEQ. There are 15 residues in the CDR3. The CDR3 nucleotides read TGTGCCAGCAGCCAAGGGACTAGCATCGCAGATACGCAGTATTTT. The encoded protein is CASSQGTSIADTQYF.

V is TRBV3-1 and J is TRBJ2-5; 10 bases agree with TRBD2. This CDR3 is 15 amino acids long. V shed 0 bases and J 4 bases; nucleotides not matched to a gene: 2. Germline CDR1 is LGHDT and CDR2 is YNNKEL (reference sequence). CDR3 sequence: CASSQDLAGVETQYF. The CDR3, as DNA: TGTGCCAGCAGCCAAGATCTAGCGGGAGTAGAGACCCAGTACTTC.

This clonotype came up once. One end of the junction does not line up with germline, which may come from a read error. The V call is TRBV4-1, the J call TRBJ2-1; D unresolved. Germline CDR1 reads MGHRA; CDR2 reads YSYEKL. This CDR3 has 12 residues. The CDR3 region is CASSPVSNKQFF. As DNA, the CDR3 is TGCGCCAGCAGCCCAGTTAGCAATAAGCAGTTCTTC.

J is TRBJ2-1 and V is TRBV27, with D uncertain. Germline V gives CDR1 MNHEY, CDR2 SMNVEV (reference sequence). The CDR3 is 14 residues long. V shed 5 bases and J shed 10 bases, with 18 bases lying between them. DNA for the CDR3: TGTGCCAGCAGTCCCCGGACGAGCTCCTACGAGCAGTTCTTC. It translates to CASSPRTSSYEQFF.

This clonotype has just one count. CDR3 sequence reads: CSARLPLSEPFNEQFF. CDR3 nucleotide sequence: TGCAGTGCTAGATTACCACTGAGCGAGCCTTTCAATGAGCAGTTCTTC. The chain recombines TRBV20-1 with TRBJ2-1; no definite D call. The length of the CDR3 is 16 residues. V was trimmed by 2 bases and J by 6 bases, leaving 20 bases between them. In germline, CDR1 is DFQATT, CDR2 SNEGSKA (reference sequence).

The V call is TRBV11-2, the J call TRBJ2-7; 7 bases map to TRBD2. Per germline, CDR1 SGHAT and CDR2 FQNNGV. Trimming took 6 bases from V and 3 from J; bases not matched to a gene: 2. The CDR3 has 12 residues. The CDR3 spells CASRAGIYEQYF. The CDR3 nucleotides read TGTGCCAGCAGAGCGGGAATCTACGAGCAGTACTTC.

The chain is built from TRBV4-1 and TRBJ1-5, with 7 bases aligning to TRBD1. The CDR3 totals 14 residues. With V trimmed by 6 bases and J by 6 bases, 8 bases remained unmatched. Germline assignment: CDR1 MGHRA and CDR2 YSYEKL. The CDR3 region has the DNA TGCGCCAGCAGTCCAGACAGGGCGGCTCAGCCCCAGCATTTT. Translating it yields CASSPDRAAQPQHF.

The J gene is TRBJ2-3, the V gene TRBV7-2; D is ambiguous. Germline values: CDR1 SGHTA, CDR2 FQGNSA. The CDR3 length is 14 residues. The V and J ends lost 6 bases and 1 base respectively, with 11 bases between them. CDR3 loop: CASRFPPGTDTQYF. CDR3 DNA sequence: TGTGCCAGCAGGTTCCCCCCCGGCACAGATACGCAGTATTTT.

The sample holds a few counts of this clonotype. The chain is built from TRBV2 and TRBJ1-5; 8 nucleotides line up with TRBD1. The germline V gene encodes CDR1 SNHLY and CDR2 FYNNEI. J was trimmed by 10 bases and V by 3 bases; bases with no gene match: 8. The CDR3 covers 14 residues. CDR3 loop: CASSEDRAGHPQHF. CDR3 sequence (DNA): TGTGCCAGCAGTGAGGACAGGGCCGGTCATCCCCAGCATTTT.

There are a few counts of this clonotype. V and J are TRBV3-1 and TRBJ2-1, with D unclear. Looked up from germline, CDR1 is LGHDT and CDR2 is YNNKEL (reference sequence). This CDR3 spans 11 amino acids. Trimming cost V 4 bases and J 8 bases, with 6 bases left between them. Written as DNA, the CDR3 is TGTGCCAGCAGCCGAGCCTATGAGCAGTTCTTC. Its translation is CASSRAYEQFF.

The sample holds many counts of this clonotype. CDR3 nucleotide sequence: TGTGCCAGCAGCCCGCAATCGTCCTACGAGCAGTACTTC. Translating it yields CASSPQSSYEQYF. The chain links TRBV7-9 to TRBJ2-7; D unclear. The length of the CDR3 is 13 residues. Trimming removed 5 bases from V and 1 base from J, with 9 bases in between. Germline V gives CDR1 SEHNR, CDR2 FQNEAQ (reference sequence).

The chain joins TRBV4-1 to TRBJ2-1; 8 positions agree with TRBD2. V lost 4 bases and J lost 7; bases outside the gene matches: 12. The CDR3 has 16 amino acids. Germline values: CDR1 MGHRA, CDR2 YSYEKL. CDR3 sequence: CASSRQGLGNANEQFF. In DNA form, the CDR3 reads TGCGCCAGCAGCCGCCAGGGACTAGGGAATGCGAATGAGCAGTTCTTC.

The sample holds a few counts of this clonotype. The J gene is TRBJ2-3, the V gene TRBV15; D is unclear. This CDR3 has 15 residues. From germline, CDR1 is LNHNV and CDR2 YYDKDF (reference sequence). Trimming left V 5 bases short and J 3 bases short, with 15 bases between. DNA for the CDR3: TGTGCCACCAGCGCAATGCGGCAGATTACAGATACGCAGTATTTT. Its protein product is CATSAMRQITDTQYF.

The chain recombines TRBV12-3 or TRBV12-4 with TRBJ1-5; D is unresolved. This CDR3 comprises 16 residues. Deletions cut 4 bases from V and 6 bases from J, with 19 bases between. The CDR3 loop reads CASSYTEPRHGQPQHF. Written as DNA, the CDR3 is TGTGCCAGCAGTTACACGGAGCCCCGACATGGTCAGCCCCAGCATTTT.

The chain employs TRBV7-2 and TRBJ2-1; 8 positions match TRBD2. CDR3 length equals 15 residues. V lost 2 bases and J lost 9; bases outside the gene matches: 9. CDR1 is SGHTA, CDR2 FQGNSA, per germline. CDR3 region: CASSLSPGGASEQFF. The CDR3 DNA sequence: TGTGCCAGCAGCTTATCCCCGGGGGGGGCTAGTGAGCAGTTCTTC.

The chain couples TRBV7-8 to TRBJ1-2, with 7 bases aligning to TRBD1. The germline V gene encodes CDR1 SGHVS and CDR2 FQNEAQ. Losses at the gene ends were 2 bases for V and 3 bases for J; bases not matched to a gene: 6. This CDR3 has 15 residues. In nucleotides, the CDR3 is TGTGCCAGCAGCTTACGAGGGGGCGTGCACTATGGCTACACCTTC. It encodes CASSLRGGVHYGYTF.

Written as DNA, the CDR3 is TGTGCCACCAGTGATGGACAGGGGGCCTACAATGAGCAGTTCTTC. Translation gives CATSDGQGAYNEQFF. The chain is built from TRBV24-1 and TRBJ2-1, with 10 bases that match TRBD1. The CDR3 has 15 amino acids. Germline V gene data show CDR1 as KGHDR and CDR2 as SFDVKD. Trimming removed 3 bases from V and 2 bases from J; junction bases left unmatched: 0.

The CDR3 coding sequence is TGCAGTGCAACCGGGACAGGGTTAACTAATGAAAAACTGTTTTTT. It encodes CSATGTGLTNEKLFF. V usage is TRBV20-1 and J usage is TRBJ1-4; 9 bases are shared with TRBD1. The CDR3 sequence is 15 residues long. The ends lost 6 bases at V and 1 base at J; junction bases unmatched: 6. Germline CDR1 DFQATT, CDR2 SNEGSKA (reference sequence).

The V gene is TRBV6-5, the J gene TRBJ1-1; D not certain. The V and J ends lost 6 bases and 1 base respectively, with 18 bases between them. The CDR3 length is 16 residues. Germline CDR1 is MNHEY and CDR2 is SVGAGI. CDR3 sequence: CASSLLPTTGNTEAFF. The CDR3 DNA reads TGTGCCAGCAGCCTTTTACCCACGACGGGGAACACTGAAGCTTTCTTT.

The CDR3 protein is CAGRQDNTYNEQFF. The CDR3 DNA reads as TGTGCCGGCCGACAGGATAATACCTACAATGAGCAGTTCTTC. This chain uses TRBV2 with TRBJ2-1, with D maybe TRBD1 (6 bases). Germline-derived CDR1 and CDR2 are SNHLY and FYNNEI. The CDR3 runs 14 residues. V dropped 11 bases and J dropped 2 bases, with 16 bases sitting between them.

This clonotype was found a few times. V usage is TRBV4-1 and J usage is TRBJ2-3, with 7 bases that match TRBD2. Germline values: CDR1 MGHRA, CDR2 YSYEKL. The CDR3 runs 17 residues. The V gene end was trimmed by 0 bases and the J gene end by 4 bases; junction bases not matched to a gene: 10. The CDR3: CASSQEQQVGGSDTQYF. The CDR3 DNA reads as TGCGCCAGCAGCCAAGAGCAACAGGTGGGGGGGTCAGATACGCAGTATTTT.